A single sample is the source of the 32 T cell receptor beta chains below, sequenced in a study of PD-1 blockade in classical Hodgkin lymphoma. The repertoire was sequenced with immunoSEQ multiplex PCR; TCRdb's copy has only in-frame clones and lacks some. The table has around 66,000 clones, 80% to 90% seen once; the top ten hold 15%. All trial patients relapsed after autologous stem cell transplantation. This sample comprised peripheral blood mononuclear cells (PBMCs), obtained at baseline. These receptors came from a human donor with classical Hodgkin lymphoma.

The chain has TRBV5-1 and TRBJ2-7; weak D call: TRBD2 (6 bases). The CDR3 length is 14 residues. The V gene lost 4 bases and the J gene lost 2 bases, with 13 bases spanning the gap. Looked up from germline, CDR1 is SGHRS and CDR2 is YFSETQ. CDR3 region: CASSDPGLTYEQYF. CDR3 sequence (DNA): TGCGCCAGCAGCGACCCGGGACTCACCTACGAGCAGTACTTC.

The sample holds one count of this clone. V usage is TRBV7-9 and J usage is TRBJ2-1; D is possibly TRBD1 or TRBD2 (5 bases each). The CDR3 extends over 15 amino acids. The V gene's germline CDR1 is SEHNR and CDR2 FQNEAQ (reference sequence). The germline V and J ends were trimmed by 1 base and 0 bases, with 7 bases remaining between them. The CDR3: CASSLEGSSYNEQFF. Here the CDR3 DNA reads TGTGCCAGCAGCTTAGAGGGGAGCTCCTACAATGAGCAGTTCTTC.

The rearrangement joins TRBV27 to TRBJ2-5; D possibly corresponds to TRBD2 (5 bases). Near its end, the DNA agrees better with TRBJ2-7, so the J call may be wrong. This CDR3 region has 14 residues. Germline CDR1 MNHEY, CDR2 SMNVEV (reference sequence). The CDR3 nucleotides read TGTGCCAGCAGTCCCTGGACTGGTTCCTACGAGCAGTACTTC. Translated: CASSPWTGSYEQYF.

In its sample, this clone was seen once. The chain combines TRBV5-1 with TRBJ1-1; unclear D gene. Germline lookup yields CDR1 SGHRS and CDR2 YFSETQ. This CDR3 comprises 15 residues. The ends were cut back, 4 bases at V and 1 base at J, with 14 bases in the middle. CDR3 sequence: CASSPARYENTEAFF. The CDR3 DNA is TGCGCCAGCAGCCCTGCTCGATACGAGAACACTGAAGCTTTCTTT.

This chain joins TRBV2 and TRBJ2-5; the D gene is possibly TRBD2 (6 bases). Per the germline V gene, CDR1 is SNHLY and CDR2 is FYNNEI. The CDR3 has 12 amino acids. The ends were cut back, 7 bases at V and 5 bases at J, with 11 bases in the middle. The CDR3 DNA is TGTGCCAGCACGGGGCTAGCGGAGACCCAGTACTTC. Amino acid sequence: CASTGLAETQYF.

The rearrangement links TRBV9 to TRBJ1-3; D is unclear. Trimming stripped 4 bases from V and 1 base from J, with 9 bases between. This CDR3 has 14 amino acids. Germline V gives CDR1 SGDLS, CDR2 YYNGEE. CDR3 protein: CASSLLASGNTIYF. In DNA, the CDR3 is TGTGCCAGCAGCCTCTTGGCATCTGGAAACACCATATATTTT. Complete variable domain (other parts from reference TRBV9 and TRBJ1-3): DSGVTQTPKHLITATGQRVTLRCSPRSGDLSVYWYQQSLDQGLQFLIQYYNGEERAKGNILERFSAQQFPDLHSELNLSSLELGDSALYFCASSLLASGNTIYFGEGSWLTVV.

V and J are TRBV7-8 and TRBJ1-4; weak D call: TRBD1 (6 bases). This CDR3 comprises 13 residues. Trimming took off 6 bases at V and 7 bases at J, with 12 bases between the two ends. The germline CDR1 and CDR2 sequences are SGHVS and FQNEAQ. The CDR3 region is CASRAGAGEKLFF. The DNA of the CDR3 is TGTGCCAGCAGGGCGGGGGCGGGTGAAAAACTGTTTTTT.

J is TRBJ2-7 and V is TRBV28; D ambiguous. The CDR3 has 14 residues. CDR1 and CDR2 (germline): MDHEN, SYDVKM. V lost 2 bases and J lost 2, with 10 bases in between. The CDR3 DNA reads TGTGCCAGCAGTTTAGACGTCTCGGCCTACGAGCAGTACTTC. The encoded protein is CASSLDVSAYEQYF.

The CDR3 spells CASSYKQNSYNEQFF. For the CDR3, the DNA is TGTGCCAGCAGTTACAAGCAAAACTCCTACAATGAGCAGTTCTTC. The gene calls are TRBV6-6 and TRBJ2-1; D is undetermined. This CDR3 region has 15 residues. CDR1 and CDR2 from the germline V gene are MNHNY and SVGAGI (reference sequence). V was trimmed by 2 bases and J by 0 bases, leaving 8 bases between them.

The chain recombines TRBV7-2 with TRBJ1-6; no reliable D call. Trimming took off 3 bases at V and 8 bases at J, with 17 bases between the two ends. CDR3 length: 16 residues. Germline V CDR1 and CDR2: SGHTA, FQGNSA. In DNA, the CDR3 is TGTGCCAGCAGCTTGATGCCCGATATTGATTATTCACCCCTCCACTTT. It codes for CASSLMPDIDYSPLHF.

V usage is TRBV6-5 and J usage is TRBJ1-2; tentative D call: TRBD1 (6 bases). The CDR3 is 12 amino acids. Germline V CDR1 and CDR2: MNHEY, SVGAGI. V lost 3 bases to trimming and J lost 8 bases, with 10 bases between them. The CDR3, as DNA: TGTGCCAGCAGTTATGGGGGCTTGGGCTACACCTTC. It specifies CASSYGGLGYTF.

This clone was seen just once. The V and J genes are TRBV6-1 and TRBJ2-1, with 7 bases identical to TRBD1. Germline CDR1 is MNHNS and CDR2 is SASEGT. V trimming: 0 bases; J trimming: 7 bases; junction bases outside the gene matches: 9. The CDR3 is 16 amino acids. CDR3 sequence reads: CASSEAPGQNPNEQFF. The DNA for the CDR3 is TGTGCCAGCAGTGAAGCACCGGGACAGAATCCTAATGAGCAGTTCTTC.

The chain is built from TRBV21-1 and TRBJ2-3; the table's D call, TRBD2, has no DNA check behind it. TRBV21-1 is a pseudogene segment. The CDR3 has 20 amino acids. The CDR3 reads CASGPITSGSYAVRTDTQYF. CDR3 DNA: TGTGCCAGCGGCCCCATAACTAGCGGGTCATATGCGGTGCGCACAGATACGCAGTATTTT.

This chain's CDR3 is CSVGPGGLFTGELFF. Here the CDR3 DNA reads TGCAGCGTTGGGCCAGGGGGTTTGTTCACCGGGGAGCTGTTTTTT. The gene calls are TRBV29-1 and TRBJ2-2, with TRBD1 identical over 7 bases. Germline values: CDR1 SQVTM, CDR2 ANQGSEA. V lost 4 bases and J lost 4; bases outside the gene matches: 9. This CDR3 has 15 residues.

The chain combines TRBV10-3 with TRBJ1-1; D gene ambiguous. The CDR3 sequence is 13 residues long. Deletions cut 0 bases from V and 1 base from J, with 3 bases between. Germline V gene sequence: CDR1 ENHRY, CDR2 SYGVKD. CDR3 DNA: TGTGCCATCAGTGAGTCGAGGAACACTGAAGCTTTCTTT. This codes for CAISESRNTEAFF.

The chain combines TRBV7-2 with TRBJ2-1, with a tentative D call TRBD2 (7 bases). Trimming pared 3 bases from V and 4 bases from J, leaving 13 bases between. The CDR3 is 15 amino acids. From germline, CDR1 is SGHTA and CDR2 FQGNSA. CDR3: CASSLAGAAYNEQFF. The CDR3 region has the DNA TGTGCCAGCAGCTTGGCGGGGGCGGCGTACAATGAGCAGTTCTTC.

The V and J genes are TRBV7-2 and TRBJ2-7; TRBD2 agrees at 10 bases. Germline CDR1 is SGHTA and CDR2 is FQGNSA. CDR3 size: 15 residues. Unmatched junction bases numbered 5, after V lost 4 bases and J lost 2 bases. The CDR3 DNA reads TGTGCCAGCAGCTACGGGACTAGCGCTACCTACGAGCAGTACTTC. The encoded protein is CASSYGTSATYEQYF.

The gene calls are TRBV19 and TRBJ2-1, with D possibly matching TRBD1 (5 bases). CDR1 is LNHDA, CDR2 SQIVND, per germline (reference sequence). The CDR3 consists of 14 residues. V was trimmed by 10 bases and J by 15 bases, leaving 28 bases between them. As DNA, the CDR3 is TGTGCCACCACAACCAGAGACAGTTTCGCTGAGTTGTTCTTC. This sequence encodes CATTTRDSFAELFF.

This clone was recorded once. The chain joins TRBV28 to TRBJ1-3; 7 bases line up with TRBD1. This CDR3 is 16 amino acids long. The V segment lost 6 bases and the J segment 2 bases; nucleotides outside the gene matches: 10. Per the germline V gene, CDR1 is MDHEN and CDR2 is SYDVKM. The CDR3 nucleotides read TGTGCCAGCAGGGGATTACAGGGGTCTCCTGGAAACACCATATATTTT. It codes for CASRGLQGSPGNTIYF.

The chain employs TRBV11-2 and TRBJ1-6, with 8 bases that match TRBD1. The CDR3 runs to 16 residues. The germline CDR1 and CDR2 sequences are SGHAT and FQNNGV. The V segment lost 5 bases and the J segment 9 bases; nucleotides outside the gene matches: 12. CDR3 bases: TGTGCCAGCAGCCCCCCGTCGGGACAGGCAAGTTCACCCCTCCACTTT. Translated: CASSPPSGQASSPLHF.

V usage is TRBV4-1 and J usage is TRBJ1-5; D gene ambiguous. The CDR3 totals 13 residues. Trimming stripped 0 bases from V and 5 bases from J, with 5 bases between. Germline CDR1 and CDR2: MGHRA and YSYEKL. The CDR3 loop is CASSQDWDQPQHF. The CDR3 bases are TGCGCCAGCAGCCAAGATTGGGATCAGCCCCAGCATTTT.

This clone appeared a single time. This rearrangement joins TRBV5-5 to TRBJ2-5, with a possible D match to TRBD2 (6 bases). V was pared by 7 bases and J by 1 base, with 11 bases between. This CDR3 is built from 13 residues. Germline V gene data show CDR1 as SGHKS and CDR2 as YYEKEE (reference sequence). The CDR3 DNA follows: TGTGCCAGCGGAGGGGCCTTCCAAGAGACCCAGTACTTC. Amino acids: CASGGAFQETQYF.

The chain combines TRBV30 with TRBJ1-2, with TRBD1 matching over 10 bases. The CDR3 totals 16 residues. Germline loops: CDR1 GTSNPN, CDR2 SVGIG (reference sequence). J was trimmed by 6 bases and V by 3 bases; bases with no gene match: 13. CDR3 sequence (DNA): TGTGCCTGGAGGCCCATCGGGACAGGGGACCGGGATGGCTACACCTTC. Translated, it gives CAWRPIGTGDRDGYTF.

The chain uses TRBV7-9 and TRBJ2-3; no definite D call. V lost 9 bases to trimming and J lost 6 bases, with 4 bases between them. The CDR3 is 9 amino acids. Germline loops: CDR1 SEHNR, CDR2 FQNEAQ (reference sequence). The CDR3 nucleotides are TGTGCCAGTTCGGATACGCAGTATTTT. Protein: CASSDTQYF. Full variable domain (remainder filled in from reference TRBV7-9 and TRBJ2-3): DTGVSQNPRHKITKRGQNVTFRCDPISEHNRLYWYRQTLGQGPEFLTYFQNEAQLEKSRLLSDRFSAERPKGSFSTLEIQRTEQGDSAMYLCASSDTQYFGPGTRLTVL.

The rearrangement joins TRBV5-1 to TRBJ2-3, with D tentatively TRBD1 (6 bases). Trimming removed 4 bases at V and 2 bases at J, with 17 bases between. This CDR3 spans 16 amino acids. Germline V lookup: CDR1 SGHRS, CDR2 YFSETQ. Here the CDR3 DNA reads TGCGCCAGCAGCATGGACAGCGACTCTTTCACAGATACGCAGTATTTT. Translated: CASSMDSDSFTDTQYF.

The chain has TRBV7-9 and TRBJ1-1; D is undetermined. V lost 7 bases and J lost 8, with 11 bases in between. CDR3 length equals 11 residues. From germline, CDR1 is SEHNR and CDR2 FQNEAQ (reference sequence). CDR3 nucleotide sequence: TGTGCCAGCACTGCGGGCGCGGAAGCTTTCTTT. It codes for CASTAGAEAFF.

The V and J genes are TRBV7-9 and TRBJ1-5, with 7 bases matching TRBD1. Germline lookup yields CDR1 SEHNR and CDR2 FQNEAQ (reference sequence). The V segment lost 1 base and the J segment 5 bases; nucleotides outside the gene matches: 2. This CDR3 comprises 14 residues. The CDR3 nucleotides read TGTGCCAGCAGCTTAGGGCAGGGGGATCAGCCCCAGCATTTT. Protein: CASSLGQGDQPQHF.

V usage is TRBV28 and J usage is TRBJ2-1; a possible D gene is TRBD1 (7 bases). Germline CDR1 is MDHEN and CDR2 is SYDVKM. V was shortened by 7 bases and J by 0 bases, with 13 bases between the two germline ends. This CDR3 has 15 residues. This CDR3 is CASIRGDSSYNEQFF. CDR3 in DNA: TGTGCCAGCATTAGGGGGGACAGCTCCTACAATGAGCAGTTCTTC. The complete variable domain, with remaining parts taken from reference TRBV28 and TRBJ2-1, reads DVKVTQSSRYLVKRTGEKVFLECVQDMDHENMFWYRQDPGLGLRLIYFSYDVKMKEKGDIPEGYSVSREKKERFSLILESASTNQTSMYLCASIRGDSSYNEQFFGPGTRLTVL.

The genes are TRBV18 and TRBJ2-3; the D is unclear. The CDR3 has 16 amino acids. Germline CDR1 reads KGHSH; CDR2 reads LQKENI. Trimming took off 4 bases at V and 0 bases at J, with 14 bases between the two ends. The CDR3 region has the DNA TGTGCCAGCTCACACAGCGACGGTGCTAGCACAGATACGCAGTATTTT. Protein sequence: CASSHSDGASTDTQYF. Based on the CDR3 plus reference TRBV18 and TRBJ2-3, the full variable domain is NAGVMQNPRHLVRRRGQEARLRCSPMKGHSHVYWYRQLPEEGLKFMVYLQKENIIDESGMPKERFSAEFPKEGPSILRIQQVVRGDSAAYFCASSHSDGASTDTQYFGPGTRLTVL.

The genes are TRBV2 and TRBJ2-7; D is unresolved. The germline V gene has CDR1 SNHLY and CDR2 FYNNEI. CDR3 length: 14 residues. Trimming took 2 bases from V and 5 from J, leaving 13 bases between them. For the CDR3, the DNA is TGTGCCAGCAGTGAAAGGACGGTTTTTGACGAGCAGTACTTC. Its translation is CASSERTVFDEQYF.

The DNA of the CDR3 is TGCAGTGCACCGATCTATGGCTACACCTTC. Protein: CSAPIYGYTF. The chain links TRBV20-1 to TRBJ1-2; D unclear. The germline V gene has CDR1 DFQATT and CDR2 SNEGSKA (reference sequence). V lost 6 bases to trimming and J lost 4 bases, with 6 bases between them. CDR3 size: 10 residues.

V usage is TRBV6-6 and J usage is TRBJ2-3, with 13 bases lining up with TRBD2. The CDR3 contains 16 residues. J was trimmed by 2 bases and V by 5 bases; bases with no gene match: 4. Germline loops: CDR1 MNHNY, CDR2 SVGAGI (reference sequence). CDR3 nucleotides: TGTGCCAGCAGTGGCGGACTAGCGGGGGTCACAGATACGCAGTATTTT. Its translation is CASSGGLAGVTDTQYF.